A single sample gave rise to the 30 T cell receptor beta chains below, sequenced in a study of blood T cell repertoires in COVID-19. Repertoires were generated with immunoSEQ multiplex PCR, while TCRdb's copy carries only in-frame clones and drops some. The sample holds around 190,000 clones, about 85% seen once. Material for sequencing was peripheral blood. The receptors originated from a woman older than 75 with acute or convalescent COVID-19.

The rearrangement uses TRBV3-1 (or the pseudogene TRBV3-2) and TRBJ2-2; 8 nucleotides align to TRBD2. The ends lost 5 bases at V and 5 bases at J; junction bases unmatched: 10. The CDR3 is 16 amino acids. Germline V gene data show CDR1 as LGHDT and CDR2 as YNNKEL (reference sequence). CDR3 residues: CASSLAGLGGTGELFF. The CDR3 nucleotides read TGTGCCAGCAGCTTAGCGGGACTAGGAGGTACCGGGGAGCTGTTTTTT.

The V and J genes are TRBV6-5 and TRBJ2-3; 7 bases are a match to TRBD1. The J segment lost 6 bases and the V segment lost 8 bases, leaving 2 bases of the junction unmatched. This CDR3 is 11 amino acids long. Germline CDR1 reads MNHEY; CDR2 reads SVGAGI. The CDR3 protein is CASGRGDTQYF. CDR3 in DNA: TGTGCCAGCGGCAGGGGGGATACGCAGTATTTT.

This clone was seen once. J is TRBJ2-2 and V is TRBV5-6; D remains ambiguous. Looked up from germline, CDR1 is SGHDT and CDR2 is YYEEEE. The ends were cut back, 7 bases at V and 5 bases at J, with 12 bases in the middle. The CDR3 length is 13 residues. CDR3 nucleotides: TGTGCCAGCCACCCTTGGCGGACCGGGGAGCTGTTTTTT. This sequence encodes CASHPWRTGELFF. Full variable domain (remainder filled in from reference TRBV5-6 and TRBJ2-2): DAGVTQSPTHLIKTRGQQVTLRCSPKSGHDTVSWYQQALGQGPQFIFQYYEEEERQRGNFPDRFSGHQFPNYSSELNVNALLLGDSALYLCASHPWRTGELFFGEGSRLTVL.

The genes are TRBV7-2 and TRBJ2-7; TRBD2 aligns across 11 bases. CDR3 length: 15 amino acids. Germline assignment: CDR1 SGHTA and CDR2 FQGNSA. V lost 5 bases and J lost 3; bases outside the gene matches: 6. CDR3 sequence (DNA): TGTGCCAGCAGCCCCCGGACTAGCGGGTTCTACGAGCAGTACTTC. Encoded protein: CASSPRTSGFYEQYF.

This clone appeared once. The V and J genes are TRBV27 and TRBJ2-6, with a possible D match to TRBD2 (6 bases). The V and J ends lost 7 bases and 1 base respectively, with 17 bases between them. Germline V gene lookup returns CDR1 MNHEY and CDR2 SMNVEV (reference sequence). CDR3 length equals 17 residues. The CDR3 bases are TGTGCCAGCATGGCCGTCGCAGGGAGGTCTGGGGCCAACGTCCTGACTTTC. Its protein product is CASMAVAGRSGANVLTF.

This clone was counted only a few times. The rearrangement links TRBV3-1 (or the pseudogene TRBV3-2) to TRBJ1-2; 8 bases are shared with TRBD1. Germline V CDR1 and CDR2: LGHDT, YNNKEL (reference sequence). Trimming removed 2 bases from V and 7 bases from J; junction bases left unmatched: 6. The CDR3 runs to 14 residues. CDR3 in amino acids: CASSQRTGLRGYTF. DNA of the CDR3: TGTGCCAGCAGCCAAAGGACAGGGCTACGTGGCTACACCTTC.

V gene TRBV29-1 combines with J gene TRBJ2-1, with a weak D call TRBD1 (5 bases). This CDR3 is built from 14 residues. V was clipped by 4 bases and J by 2 bases, with 12 bases between them. CDR1 is SQVTM and CDR2 is ANQGSEA in the germline V gene. This CDR3 is CSVVPWGTYNEQFF. The CDR3 DNA is TGCAGCGTTGTCCCCTGGGGCACCTACAATGAGCAGTTCTTC.

The chain recombines TRBV7-2 with TRBJ2-5; a weak D match, TRBD2 (5 bases). Looked up from germline, CDR1 is SGHTA and CDR2 is FQGNSA. Trimming shortened V by 8 bases and J by 5 bases, and 21 bases separated the two germline ends. The CDR3 has 15 residues. The DNA for the CDR3 is TGTGCCAGCCAAACCAGAAGAGAGGGAGTGGAGACCCAGTACTTC. Its protein product is CASQTRREGVETQYF.

This chain joins TRBV6-5 and TRBJ2-7, with TRBD1 identical over 10 bases. The trim removed 6 bases at V and 4 bases at J, leaving 9 bases unmatched. The CDR3 has 15 residues. Germline CDR1 reads MNHEY; CDR2 reads SVGAGI. The CDR3 DNA reads as TGTGCCAGCAGGCCGAGACAGGGGGCCGGTTACGAGCAGTACTTC. Translated, it gives CASRPRQGAGYEQYF.

This sequence joins TRBV2 and TRBJ1-5; D is possibly TRBD1 (6 bases). From germline, CDR1 is SNHLY and CDR2 FYNNEI. CDR3 length equals 17 residues. V dropped 2 bases and J dropped 6 bases, with 20 bases sitting between them. CDR3 nucleotide sequence: TGTGCCAGCAGTGAACGGAGGCAGGGGACGCCCGGTCAGCCCCAGCATTTT. Protein product: CASSERRQGTPGQPQHF.

This rearrangement joins TRBV7-9 to TRBJ1-1; D not certain. Germline-derived CDR1 and CDR2 are SEHNR and FQNEAQ (reference sequence). Trimming pared 2 bases from V and 0 bases from J, leaving 7 bases between. The CDR3 loop spans 14 amino acids. CDR3 bases: TGTGCCAGCAGCTTAATGCGGGTGAACACTGAAGCTTTCTTT. Protein product: CASSLMRVNTEAFF.

This chain uses TRBV11-3 with TRBJ2-2, with D possibly matching TRBD2 (6 bases). Germline V gene sequence: CDR1 SGHNT, CDR2 YENEEA. The CDR3 runs to 14 residues. V was trimmed by 7 bases and J by 0 bases, leaving 9 bases between them. CDR3 in DNA: TGTGCCAGCAAGGGCGGGGCGAACACCGGGGAGCTGTTTTTT. This gives the protein CASKGGANTGELFF.

This chain joins TRBV7-2 and TRBJ1-1; possible D gene TRBD1, 6 bases. Germline V gene data show CDR1 as SGHTA and CDR2 as FQGNSA. The CDR3 is made up of 13 amino acids. V lost 3 bases and J 11 bases, leaving 16 bases between the germline ends. CDR3 bases: TGTGCCAGCAGCTTCCAACAGGGAATGAGGGCTTTCTTT. Translated: CASSFQQGMRAFF.

This clone was detected once. This rearrangement joins TRBV28 to TRBJ2-4; TRBD1 matches at 8 bases. The CDR3 spans 14 residues. Trimming cost V 7 bases and J 9 bases; bases outside gene matches: 11. Per the germline V gene, CDR1 is MDHEN and CDR2 is SYDVKM. The CDR3 sequence: CASTVLETGGIQYF. CDR3 sequence (DNA): TGTGCCAGCACCGTCCTGGAAACAGGGGGCATTCAGTACTTC.

This clone was seen only once. This sequence joins TRBV28 and TRBJ1-3; possible D gene TRBD1, 6 bases. CDR3 length: 15 amino acids. V lost 3 bases and J 2 bases, leaving 11 bases between the germline ends. From germline, CDR1 is MDHEN and CDR2 SYDVKM. Here the CDR3 DNA reads TGTGCCAGCAGTTTCACAGGGCATCCTGGAAACACCATATATTTT. Translating gives CASSFTGHPGNTIYF.

Note on this clone: Other DNA variants within this sample encode the same CDR3. The chain couples TRBV5-1 to TRBJ2-2; maybe TRBD1 (5 bases). The CDR3 has 14 residues. Trimming cost V 2 bases and J 1 base, with 6 bases left between them. The germline gives CDR1 SGHRS, CDR2 YFSETQ. The CDR3 protein is CASSFTGNTGELFF. As DNA, the CDR3 is TGCGCCAGCAGCTTCACAGGGAACACCGGGGAGCTGTTTTTT.

This clone was picked up a small number of times. This chain joins TRBV5-5 and TRBJ1-6; 8 bases line up with TRBD1. Germline V gene data show CDR1 as SGHKS and CDR2 as YYEKEE (reference sequence). The J segment lost 8 bases and the V segment lost 4 bases, leaving 5 bases of the junction unmatched. The CDR3 consists of 14 residues. The CDR3 region is CASSLPDRDSPLHF. CDR3 coding DNA: TGTGCCAGCAGCCTCCCGGACAGGGATTCACCCCTCCACTTT.

For the CDR3, the DNA is TGTGCCAGCAAACCGATAGCAACTAATGAAAAACTGTTTTTT. As protein: CASKPIATNEKLFF. This sequence joins TRBV6-5 and TRBJ1-4; D is undetermined. This CDR3 spans 14 amino acids. Germline values: CDR1 MNHEY, CDR2 SVGAGI. Between the trimmed V and J ends, which lost 7 bases and 0 bases, there was a span of 9 bases.

The chain joins TRBV18 to TRBJ2-5; 9 bases agree with TRBD2. CDR1 KGHSH and CDR2 LQKENI come from the germline V gene. V shed 3 bases, J shed 2 bases, and the junction held 4 bases outside the gene matches. The CDR3 runs to 15 residues. CDR3 region: CASSPSGRGQETQYF. Written as DNA, the CDR3 is TGTGCCAGCTCACCTAGCGGGAGAGGGCAAGAGACCCAGTACTTC.

This clone was counted a single time. This chain uses TRBV6-1 with TRBJ1-5; D is undetermined. V was shortened by 2 bases and J by 2 bases, with 4 bases between the two germline ends. Germline V gene data show CDR1 as MNHNS and CDR2 as SASEGT. The CDR3 spans 13 residues. Here the CDR3 reads CASSEPGNQPQHF. The CDR3 DNA follows: TGTGCCAGCAGTGAACCAGGCAATCAGCCCCAGCATTTT.

This chain joins TRBV7-2 and TRBJ1-1; 8 bases align to TRBD1. V lost 3 bases, J lost 11 bases, and 11 bases stayed unmatched. Germline V gene lookup returns CDR1 SGHTA and CDR2 FQGNSA. This CDR3 comprises 14 residues. CDR3 bases: TGTGCCAGCAGCTTGTCCCGAGCGACAGGGGAGGCTTTCTTT. It specifies CASSLSRATGEAFF.

The chain has TRBV29-1 and TRBJ2-5; 10 bases are a match to TRBD1. CDR1 and CDR2 from the germline V gene are SQVTM and ANQGSEA. This CDR3 comprises 12 residues. V dropped 8 bases and J dropped 5; count of bases not matched to a gene: 5. CDR3 sequence: CSSRQGAETQYF. CDR3 DNA sequence: TGCAGCTCAAGACAGGGGGCGGAGACCCAGTACTTC.

In DNA form, the CDR3 reads TGCGCCAGCAGCCAAGAACACTCAGGGAGGGAAGGCTACACCTTC. Its protein product is CASSQEHSGREGYTF. V usage is TRBV4-3 and J usage is TRBJ1-2; a weak D match, TRBD1 (5 bases). The CDR3 has 15 residues. Trimming shortened V by 0 bases and J by 8 bases, and 16 bases separated the two germline ends. Per the germline V gene, CDR1 is LGHNA and CDR2 is YSLEER.

This clone was seen a single time. The V call is TRBV4-3, the J call TRBJ2-7; 12 bases fit TRBD2. This CDR3 has 15 residues. With 3 bases clipped from V and 2 bases from J, the junction kept 2 bases outside the gene matches. In germline, CDR1 is LGHNA, CDR2 YSLEER. CDR3 amino acids: CASSQGLAGPYEQYF. In DNA form, the CDR3 reads TGCGCCAGCAGCCAGGGACTAGCGGGTCCCTACGAGCAGTACTTC.

This rearrangement joins TRBV5-1 to TRBJ2-3; 9 positions agree with TRBD2. After removal of 2 bases from V and 0 bases from J, the junction contained 13 bases not matched to a gene. CDR1 is SGHRS and CDR2 is YFSETQ in the germline V gene. This CDR3 comprises 19 residues. CDR3 nucleotide sequence: TGCGCCAGCAGCTTCAGGACTAGCGCTCTTGCCTCTAGCACAGATACGCAGTATTTT. Translated, it gives CASSFRTSALASSTDTQYF.

The chain carries TRBV6-2 or TRBV6-3 and TRBJ2-5, with 7 bases fitting TRBD1. Trimming at V came to 2 bases and at J to 14 bases, leaving 11 bases not matched to a gene. Germline lookup yields CDR1 MNHEY and CDR2 SVGEGT. This CDR3 spans 13 amino acids. CDR3 sequence reads: CASSYRRDSPLYF. CDR3 DNA sequence: TGTGCCAGCAGTTACCGTAGGGACAGCCCCCTTTACTTC.

The CDR3 protein is CSVVLAGGNTGELFF. Written as DNA, the CDR3 is TGCAGCGTCGTTCTAGCGGGAGGGAACACCGGGGAGCTGTTTTTT. The V and J genes are TRBV29-1 and TRBJ2-2; TRBD2 matches 11 bases. The CDR3 spans 15 residues. With 6 bases clipped from V and 1 base from J, the junction kept 4 bases outside the gene matches. The V gene's germline CDR1 is SQVTM and CDR2 ANQGSEA.

The V call is TRBV6-5, the J call TRBJ1-2; 11 bases align to TRBD1. The CDR3 totals 13 residues. Unmatched junction bases numbered 7, after V lost 8 bases and J lost 8 bases. In germline, CDR1 is MNHEY, CDR2 SVGAGI. The CDR3, as DNA: TGTGCCAGCGCAGGACAGGGGGCATTGGGCTACACCTTC. Translation: CASAGQGALGYTF.

The chain links TRBV5-1 to TRBJ2-3; unclear D gene. V lost 3 bases to trimming and J lost 4 bases, with 9 bases between them. This CDR3 has 13 amino acids. Germline-derived CDR1 and CDR2 are SGHRS and YFSETQ. The CDR3 protein is CASSSSQPDTQYF. The CDR3 bases are TGCGCCAGCAGCTCCTCACAGCCAGATACGCAGTATTTT.

The CDR3: CASSPRAYNEQFF. CDR3 sequence (DNA): TGTGCCAGCTCACCGAGGGCCTACAATGAGCAGTTCTTC. This sequence joins TRBV18 and TRBJ2-1, with TRBD2 as a possible D gene (5 bases). The germline gives CDR1 KGHSH, CDR2 LQKENI. V shed 3 bases and J shed 2 bases, with 5 bases lying between them. CDR3 length: 13 residues.